These T cell receptor beta chains were read from a single sample in a study of blood T cell repertoires in COVID-19. Here immunoSEQ multiplex PCR was the method, and the copy in TCRdb shows in-frame clones only, minus some. This table has roughly 140,000 clones, approximately 90% appearing once. Sequencing input: peripheral blood. These receptors all stem from a woman in her sixties with active COVID-19. The CDR3 runs from the conserved cysteine through the conserved F or W. D genes are given only for firm matches. A clone size is listed for some rows: how often the clone was seen (once, few, many), or a class if it is expanded.

j_call: TRBJ2-4
d_call: NA
v_call: TRBV4-3
clone_size: NA
cdr3_nt: TGCGCCAGCAGCCAAGATCGCGGCGATCTGGGCAAAAACATTCAGTACTTC
cdr3_aa: CASSQDRGDLGKNIQYF

j_call: TRBJ1-1
d_call: NA
v_call: TRBV6-5
clone_size: NA
cdr3_nt: TGTGCCAGCACCCCCCGATGGGGAGACACTGAAGCTTTCTTT
cdr3_aa: CASTPRWGDTEAFF

j_call: TRBJ2-5
d_call: TRBD2
v_call: TRBV24-1
clone_size: NA
cdr3_nt: TGTGCCACCAGTGCCTTGGGGGGGCAAGAGACCCAGTACTTC
cdr3_aa: CATSALGGQETQYF

j_call: TRBJ1-2
d_call: NA
v_call: TRBV28
clone_size: few
cdr3_nt: TGTGCCAGCACCCTTGGGGGGGCCTATGGCTACACCTTC
cdr3_aa: CASTLGGAYGYTF

j_call: TRBJ2-1
d_call: TRBD2
v_call: TRBV19
clone_size: NA
cdr3_nt: TGTGCCAGTAGTCCGGACGGACTAGCGGGAGCTCGGGAGCAGTTCTTC
cdr3_aa: CASSPDGLAGAREQFF

j_call: TRBJ1-2
d_call: TRBD1
v_call: TRBV7-8
clone_size: NA
cdr3_nt: TGTGCCAGCAGCTCAATAGTAGGACAGGCGATCCCAGCTAACTATGGCTACACCTTC
cdr3_aa: CASSSIVGQAIPANYGYTF

j_call: TRBJ2-2
d_call: NA
v_call: TRBV5-1
clone_size: once
cdr3_nt: TGCGCCAGCAGCTTAAGAGTTACGAACACCGGGGAGCTGTTTTTT
cdr3_aa: CASSLRVTNTGELFF

j_call: TRBJ1-4
d_call: NA
v_call: TRBV27
clone_size: NA
cdr3_nt: TGTGCCAGCAGTTTTTTTTCCGGGGGAGAACTGTTTTTT
cdr3_aa: CASSFFSGGELFF

j_call: TRBJ2-1
d_call: TRBD2
v_call: TRBV5-4
clone_size: NA
cdr3_nt: TGTGCCAGCAGCGCCCCTAGCGGGAGCAATGAGCAGTTCTTC
cdr3_aa: CASSAPSGSNEQFF

j_call: TRBJ1-3
d_call: NA
v_call: TRBV5-4
clone_size: NA
cdr3_nt: TGTGCCAGCAGCTTGGTGGGTGACACTACGGGAAGAAACACCATATATTTT
cdr3_aa: CASSLVGDTTGRNTIYF

j_call: TRBJ1-2
d_call: TRBD1
v_call: TRBV5-6
clone_size: NA
cdr3_nt: TGTGCCAGCATCCCAGGGGGCAGCTATGGCTACACCTTC
cdr3_aa: CASIPGGSYGYTF

j_call: TRBJ2-7
d_call: TRBD1
v_call: TRBV5-1
clone_size: few
cdr3_nt: TGCGCCAGCAGCACAGGACAGGCCAGCTCCTACGAGCAGTACTTC
cdr3_aa: CASSTGQASSYEQYF

j_call: TRBJ1-4
d_call: NA
v_call: TRBV7-8
clone_size: NA
cdr3_nt: TGTGCCAGCAGCTTAGTCTATCGGGGGAGTAATGAAAAACTGTTTTTT
cdr3_aa: CASSLVYRGSNEKLFF

j_call: TRBJ2-3
d_call: NA
v_call: TRBV4-3
clone_size: NA
cdr3_nt: TGCGCCAGCAGCGAAGGGGCCGGGACACTGTCAAAAGATACGCAGTATTTT
cdr3_aa: CASSEGAGTLSKDTQYF

j_call: TRBJ1-2
d_call: TRBD1
v_call: TRBV24-1
clone_size: NA
cdr3_nt: TGTGCCACCAGTGATTCAGGGACAGGAGGCTATGGCTACACCTTC
cdr3_aa: CATSDSGTGGYGYTF

j_call: TRBJ2-2
d_call: TRBD2
v_call: TRBV5-6
clone_size: NA
cdr3_nt: TGTGCCAGCAGAGAGACCGGGACTAGAAAACCCGGGGAGCTGTTTTTT
cdr3_aa: CASRETGTRKPGELFF

j_call: TRBJ2-3
d_call: TRBD2
v_call: TRBV12-3/TRBV12-4
clone_size: NA
cdr3_nt: TGTGCCAGCAGCACTAGCGGCACAGATACGCAGTATTTT
cdr3_aa: CASSTSGTDTQYF

j_call: TRBJ1-2
d_call: TRBD1
v_call: TRBV11-1
clone_size: NA
cdr3_nt: TGTGCCAGCAGCCCCAGGACAGGGAGTCAAAGTGGCTACACCTTC
cdr3_aa: CASSPRTGSQSGYTF

j_call: TRBJ1-6
d_call: NA
v_call: TRBV7-2
clone_size: NA
cdr3_nt: TGTGCCAGCAGCTTAGTGGCGGGCCAGGGGTCACCCCTCCACTTT
cdr3_aa: CASSLVAGQGSPLHF

j_call: TRBJ2-5
d_call: TRBD2
v_call: TRBV11-2
clone_size: NA
cdr3_nt: TGTGCCAGCAGCGCAACTAGCGGGAGGGCCGAGACCCAGTACTTC
cdr3_aa: CASSATSGRAETQYF

j_call: TRBJ2-1
d_call: TRBD2
v_call: TRBV5-4
clone_size: NA
cdr3_nt: TGTGCCAGCAGCTCCGTTAGCGGGAGGGCCTACAATGAGCAGTTCTTC
cdr3_aa: CASSSVSGRAYNEQFF

j_call: TRBJ2-1
d_call: NA
v_call: TRBV6-2/TRBV6-3
clone_size: NA
cdr3_nt: TGTGCCAGCAGCTGGGGAGGCTTTAGCTCCTACAATGAGCAGTTCTTC
cdr3_aa: CASSWGGFSSYNEQFF

j_call: TRBJ2-3
d_call: NA
v_call: TRBV7-9
clone_size: NA
cdr3_nt: TGTGCCAGCAGCTTTCGTACAGGGAGCACAGATACGCAGTATTTT
cdr3_aa: CASSFRTGSTDTQYF

j_call: TRBJ2-2
d_call: NA
v_call: TRBV15
clone_size: NA
cdr3_nt: TGTGCCACCAGCAGGGAACTAGCTACTACCACGAACACCGGGGAGCTGTTTTTT
cdr3_aa: CATSRELATTTNTGELFF

j_call: TRBJ2-5
d_call: TRBD2
v_call: TRBV6-2/TRBV6-3
clone_size: NA
cdr3_nt: TGTGCCAGCAGTTGGGGTAGCGGGAGGGTCGAGACCCAGTACTTC
cdr3_aa: CASSWGSGRVETQYF

j_call: TRBJ1-2
d_call: NA
v_call: TRBV18
clone_size: NA
cdr3_nt: TGTGCCAGCTCACCACAGACAGTCTACTATGGCTACACCTTC
cdr3_aa: CASSPQTVYYGYTF

j_call: TRBJ2-7
d_call: NA
v_call: TRBV12-3/TRBV12-4
clone_size: NA
cdr3_nt: TGTGCCAGGTTCGACTGGGGCAACGAGCAGTACTTC
cdr3_aa: CARFDWGNEQYF

j_call: TRBJ2-5
d_call: TRBD2
v_call: TRBV5-1
clone_size: NA
cdr3_nt: TGCGCCAGCAGTAGGGGAGGACTAGCGGGAGGCCTGCAAGAGACCCAGTACTTC
cdr3_aa: CASSRGGLAGGLQETQYF

j_call: TRBJ1-2
d_call: NA
v_call: TRBV6-6
clone_size: NA
cdr3_nt: TGTGCCAGCAGCCCCGGACAGCTATATGGCTACACCTTC
cdr3_aa: CASSPGQLYGYTF

j_call: TRBJ2-3
d_call: TRBD2
v_call: TRBV4-2
clone_size: NA
cdr3_nt: TGTGCCAGCAGCCTGGGACTAGGCCTGGGGCCGATTAGCACAGATACGCAGTATTTT
cdr3_aa: CASSLGLGLGPISTDTQYF

j_call: TRBJ2-1
d_call: TRBD2
v_call: TRBV5-1
clone_size: NA
cdr3_nt: TGCGCCAGCAGCTTTTCTAGCGGATACAATGAGCAGTTCTTC
cdr3_aa: CASSFSSGYNEQFF

j_call: TRBJ1-1
d_call: NA
v_call: TRBV5-6
clone_size: NA
cdr3_nt: TGTGCCAGCAGCTCGAGGTTCCGGGGGGAAGCTTTCTTT
cdr3_aa: CASSSRFRGEAFF

j_call: TRBJ1-5
d_call: NA
v_call: TRBV30
clone_size: NA
cdr3_nt: TGTGCCTGGAGCGGGTCGACGGTCAATCAGCCCCAGCATTTT
cdr3_aa: CAWSGSTVNQPQHF

j_call: TRBJ2-1
d_call: NA
v_call: TRBV3-1/TRBV3-2
clone_size: NA
cdr3_nt: TGTGCCAGCAGCCAAGATCCTAGGAGCGATGAGCAGTTCTTC
cdr3_aa: CASSQDPRSDEQFF

j_call: TRBJ1-2
d_call: NA
v_call: TRBV9
clone_size: NA
cdr3_nt: TGTGCCAGTTCCCGGGACAAGCTTAACTATGGCTACACCTTC
cdr3_aa: CASSRDKLNYGYTF

j_call: TRBJ1-1
d_call: TRBD1
v_call: TRBV18
clone_size: NA
cdr3_nt: TGTGCCAGCTCACCACCGGGACAGGGGGCGCGAGGGACTGAAGCTTTCTTT
cdr3_aa: CASSPPGQGARGTEAFF

j_call: TRBJ1-5
d_call: TRBD1
v_call: TRBV19
clone_size: NA
cdr3_nt: TGTGCCAGTAGTCCCTCCGACAGGGTAGGCGGCAATCAGCCCCAGCATTTT
cdr3_aa: CASSPSDRVGGNQPQHF

j_call: TRBJ2-1
d_call: TRBD2
v_call: TRBV2
clone_size: NA
cdr3_nt: TGTGCCAGCAGTTTGGGGCTAGCGGTCCGCAATGAGCAGTTCTTC
cdr3_aa: CASSLGLAVRNEQFF

j_call: TRBJ2-5
d_call: NA
v_call: TRBV9
clone_size: NA
cdr3_nt: TGTGCCAGCAGCGAAGGACACCCGAGTAGGCAAGAGACCCAGTACTTC
cdr3_aa: CASSEGHPSRQETQYF

j_call: TRBJ1-6
d_call: TRBD1
v_call: TRBV14
clone_size: NA
cdr3_nt: TGTGCCAGCAGCCTCACAGGGGGCGGTTCACCCCTCCACTTT
cdr3_aa: CASSLTGGGSPLHF

j_call: TRBJ2-1
d_call: NA
v_call: TRBV7-3
clone_size: NA
cdr3_nt: TGTGCCAGCAGCCCAACCCACAGCTCTGGTGAGCAGTTCTTC
cdr3_aa: CASSPTHSSGEQFF

j_call: TRBJ2-7
d_call: NA
v_call: TRBV7-8
clone_size: NA
cdr3_nt: TGTGCCAGCAGCCCCCGCAGGGATTCCTACGAGCAGTACTTC
cdr3_aa: CASSPRRDSYEQYF

j_call: TRBJ2-1
d_call: TRBD2
v_call: TRBV29-1
clone_size: NA
cdr3_nt: TGCAGCGTTGAAGAGGGGACTAGCGGGTGGTACAATGAGCAGTTCTTC
cdr3_aa: CSVEEGTSGWYNEQFF

j_call: TRBJ2-1
d_call: TRBD2
v_call: TRBV19
clone_size: NA
cdr3_nt: TGTGCCAGTAGCCCGGGAGGGTTAGTAAGGGAGCAGTTCTTC
cdr3_aa: CASSPGGLVREQFF

j_call: TRBJ2-5
d_call: NA
v_call: TRBV28
clone_size: NA
cdr3_nt: TGTGCCAGCAAAAGGGGCGGCCAAGAGACCCAGTACTTC
cdr3_aa: CASKRGGQETQYF

j_call: TRBJ2-3
d_call: TRBD2
v_call: TRBV5-1
clone_size: NA
cdr3_nt: TGCGCCAGCAGCACTGGGGTAGCGGGAGCAAGCACAGATACGCAGTATTTT
cdr3_aa: CASSTGVAGASTDTQYF

j_call: TRBJ2-3
d_call: NA
v_call: TRBV4-3
clone_size: few
cdr3_nt: TGCGCCAGCAGCCAAGGGTTACGGGAGTATCTGACAGATACGCAGTATTTT
cdr3_aa: CASSQGLREYLTDTQYF

j_call: TRBJ2-1
d_call: NA
v_call: TRBV24-1
clone_size: few
cdr3_nt: TGTGCCACCAGTGAGTTAGCGGACCACAATGAGCAGTTCTTC
cdr3_aa: CATSELADHNEQFF

j_call: TRBJ1-2
d_call: NA
v_call: TRBV6-2/TRBV6-3
clone_size: NA
cdr3_nt: TGTGCCAGCAGCAGGGACATCCGCCAAACGAGCTACACCTTC
cdr3_aa: CASSRDIRQTSYTF

j_call: TRBJ2-7
d_call: NA
v_call: TRBV2
clone_size: NA
cdr3_nt: TGTGCCAGCAGTGACCCGGGGGAAGCCCTCTCATTGCAGTACTTC
cdr3_aa: CASSDPGEALSLQYF

j_call: TRBJ1-5
d_call: NA
v_call: TRBV18
clone_size: NA
cdr3_nt: TGTGCCAGCTCACCCGCCCCAGGCCACAATCAGCCCCAGCATTTT
cdr3_aa: CASSPAPGHNQPQHF

j_call: TRBJ2-7
d_call: TRBD1
v_call: TRBV7-3
clone_size: few
cdr3_nt: TGTGCCAGCAGCCTGGGGACAGGGGCCTACGAGCAGTACTTC
cdr3_aa: CASSLGTGAYEQYF

j_call: TRBJ2-5
d_call: NA
v_call: TRBV5-4
clone_size: NA
cdr3_nt: TGTGCCAGCAGCTTGGGGTCAGGGCGGTCGGAGACCCAGTACTTC
cdr3_aa: CASSLGSGRSETQYF

j_call: TRBJ2-1
d_call: TRBD2
v_call: TRBV4-1
clone_size: NA
cdr3_nt: TGCGCCAGCAGCCATCTGGTATTAGCGGGAGAAGGAGATGAGCAGTTCTTC
cdr3_aa: CASSHLVLAGEGDEQFF

j_call: TRBJ1-1
d_call: TRBD1
v_call: TRBV11-2
clone_size: NA
cdr3_nt: TGTGCCAGCAGCTATCGACTCGGGGGGGGACAGATGAACACTGAAGCTTTCTTT
cdr3_aa: CASSYRLGGGQMNTEAFF

j_call: TRBJ1-6
d_call: TRBD1
v_call: TRBV5-4
clone_size: NA
cdr3_nt: TGTGCCAGCAGCCCCAGACAGGGACCAAATAATTCACCCCTCCACTTT
cdr3_aa: CASSPRQGPNNSPLHF

j_call: TRBJ2-7
d_call: TRBD1
v_call: TRBV28
clone_size: NA
cdr3_nt: TGTGCCAGCAGGCCACCCGGGACAGGGGGCCACGAGCAGTACTTC
cdr3_aa: CASRPPGTGGHEQYF